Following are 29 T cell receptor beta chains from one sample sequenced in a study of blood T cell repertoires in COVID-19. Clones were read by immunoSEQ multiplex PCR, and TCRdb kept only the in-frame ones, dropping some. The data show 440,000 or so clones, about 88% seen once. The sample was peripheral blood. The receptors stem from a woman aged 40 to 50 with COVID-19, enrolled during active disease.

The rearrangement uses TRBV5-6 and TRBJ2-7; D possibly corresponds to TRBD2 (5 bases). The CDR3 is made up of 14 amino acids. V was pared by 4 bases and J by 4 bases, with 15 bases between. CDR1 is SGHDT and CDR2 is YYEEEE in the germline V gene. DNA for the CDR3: TGTGCCAGCAGCAGACCGGGATGGGTTTACGAGCAGTACTTC. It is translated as CASSRPGWVYEQYF.

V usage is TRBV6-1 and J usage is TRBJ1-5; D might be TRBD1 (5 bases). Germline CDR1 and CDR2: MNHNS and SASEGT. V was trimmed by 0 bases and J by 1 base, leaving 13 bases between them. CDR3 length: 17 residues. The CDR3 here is CASSEASGRGSNQPQHF. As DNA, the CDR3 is TGTGCCAGCAGTGAAGCATCAGGGAGGGGAAGCAATCAGCCCCAGCATTTT.

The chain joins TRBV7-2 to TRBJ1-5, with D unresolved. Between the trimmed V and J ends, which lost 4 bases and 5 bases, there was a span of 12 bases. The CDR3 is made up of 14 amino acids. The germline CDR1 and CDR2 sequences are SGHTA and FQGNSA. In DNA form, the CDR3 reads TGTGCCAGCAGCTCGAGAGGGTATGATCAGCCCCAGCATTTT. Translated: CASSSRGYDQPQHF.

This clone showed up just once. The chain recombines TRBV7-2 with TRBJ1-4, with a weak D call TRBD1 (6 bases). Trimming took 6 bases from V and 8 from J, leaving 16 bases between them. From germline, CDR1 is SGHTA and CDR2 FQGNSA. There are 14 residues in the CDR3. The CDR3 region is CASSRGQSWEKLFF. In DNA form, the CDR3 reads TGTGCCAGCAGTCGCGGACAGTCTTGGGAAAAACTGTTTTTT.

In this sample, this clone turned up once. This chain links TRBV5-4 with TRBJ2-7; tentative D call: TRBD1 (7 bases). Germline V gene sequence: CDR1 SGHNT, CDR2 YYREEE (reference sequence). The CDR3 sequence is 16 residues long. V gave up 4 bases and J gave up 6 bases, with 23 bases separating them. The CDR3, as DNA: TGTGCCAGCAGCCCGGAGGGGGCCAGGGGTCTCGCCGAGCAGTACTTC. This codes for CASSPEGARGLAEQYF.

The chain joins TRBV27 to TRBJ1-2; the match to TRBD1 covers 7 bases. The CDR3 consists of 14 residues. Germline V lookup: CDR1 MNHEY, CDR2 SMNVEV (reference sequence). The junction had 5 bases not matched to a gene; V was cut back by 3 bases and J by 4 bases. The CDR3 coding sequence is TGTGCCAGCAGTTTCGACAGGGAAAGCTATGGCTACACCTTC. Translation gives CASSFDRESYGYTF.

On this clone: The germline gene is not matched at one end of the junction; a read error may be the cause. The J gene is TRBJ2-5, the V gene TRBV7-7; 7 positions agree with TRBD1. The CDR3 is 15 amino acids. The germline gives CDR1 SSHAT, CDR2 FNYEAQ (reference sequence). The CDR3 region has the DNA TGTGCTAGCAGCTTAGGGGGCTCCGGGTGGGAGACCCAGTACTTC. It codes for CASSLGGSGWETQYF.

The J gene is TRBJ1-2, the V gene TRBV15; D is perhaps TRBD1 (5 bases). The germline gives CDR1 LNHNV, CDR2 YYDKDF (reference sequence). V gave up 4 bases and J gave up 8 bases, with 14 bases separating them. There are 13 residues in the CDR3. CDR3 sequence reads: CATSTQVLEGYTF. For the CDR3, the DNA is TGTGCCACCAGCACACAGGTTCTTGAGGGCTACACCTTC.

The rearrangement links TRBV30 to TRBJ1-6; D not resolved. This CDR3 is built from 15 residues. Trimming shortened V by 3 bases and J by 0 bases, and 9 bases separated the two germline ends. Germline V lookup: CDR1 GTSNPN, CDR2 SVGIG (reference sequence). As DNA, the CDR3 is TGTGCCTGGAGCTATGGGAGCTCCTATAATTCACCCCTCCACTTT. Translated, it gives CAWSYGSSYNSPLHF.

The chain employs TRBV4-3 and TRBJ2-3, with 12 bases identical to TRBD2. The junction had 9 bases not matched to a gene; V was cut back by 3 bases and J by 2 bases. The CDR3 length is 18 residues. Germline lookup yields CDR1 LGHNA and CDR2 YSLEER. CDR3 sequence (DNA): TGCGCCAGCAGCCAGCAATTTGGACTAGCGGGAACCACAGATACGCAGTATTTT. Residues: CASSQQFGLAGTTDTQYF.

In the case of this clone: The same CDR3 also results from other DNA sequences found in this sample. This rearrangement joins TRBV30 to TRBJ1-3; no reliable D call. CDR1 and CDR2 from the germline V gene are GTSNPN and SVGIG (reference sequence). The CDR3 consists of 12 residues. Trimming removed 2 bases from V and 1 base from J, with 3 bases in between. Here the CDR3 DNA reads TGTGCCTGGAGTCCGTCTGGAAACACCATATATTTT. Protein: CAWSPSGNTIYF.

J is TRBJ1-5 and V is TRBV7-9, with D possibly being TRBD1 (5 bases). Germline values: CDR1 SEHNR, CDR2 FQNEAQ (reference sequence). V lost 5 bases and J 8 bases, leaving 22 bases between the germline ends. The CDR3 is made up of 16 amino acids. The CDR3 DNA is TGTGCCAGCAGCCCCCTAGACAGTACCATGGCGGAGCCCCAGCATTTT. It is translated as CASSPLDSTMAEPQHF.

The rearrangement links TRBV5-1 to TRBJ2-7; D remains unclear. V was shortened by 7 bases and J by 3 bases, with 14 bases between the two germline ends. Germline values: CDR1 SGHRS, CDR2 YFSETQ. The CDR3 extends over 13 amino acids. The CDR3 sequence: CASQYLVGYEQYF. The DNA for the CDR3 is TGCGCCAGCCAATACCTTGTCGGCTACGAGCAGTACTTC.

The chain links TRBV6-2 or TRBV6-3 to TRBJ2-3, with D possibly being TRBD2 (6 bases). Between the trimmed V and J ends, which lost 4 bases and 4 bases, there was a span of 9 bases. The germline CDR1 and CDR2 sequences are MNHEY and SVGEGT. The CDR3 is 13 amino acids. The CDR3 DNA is TGTGCCAGCAGTTCCCGGGAGTCAGATACGCAGTATTTT. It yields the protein CASSSRESDTQYF.

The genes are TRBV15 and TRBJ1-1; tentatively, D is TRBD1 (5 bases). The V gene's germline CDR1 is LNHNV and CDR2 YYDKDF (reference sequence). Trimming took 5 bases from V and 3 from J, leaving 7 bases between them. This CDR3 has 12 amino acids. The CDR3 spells CATSPGYTEAFF. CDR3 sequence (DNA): TGTGCCACCAGCCCAGGGTACACTGAAGCTTTCTTT.

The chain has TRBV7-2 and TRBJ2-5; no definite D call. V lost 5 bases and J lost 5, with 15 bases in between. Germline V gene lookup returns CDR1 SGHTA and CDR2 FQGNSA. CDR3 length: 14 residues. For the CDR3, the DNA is TGTGCCAGCAGCCTTGACGGGTTAAGGGAGACCCAGTACTTC. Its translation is CASSLDGLRETQYF.

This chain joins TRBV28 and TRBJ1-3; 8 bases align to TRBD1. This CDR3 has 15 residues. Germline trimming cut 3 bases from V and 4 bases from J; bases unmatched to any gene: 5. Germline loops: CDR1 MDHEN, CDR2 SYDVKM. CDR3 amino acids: CASSFQGAQGNTIYF. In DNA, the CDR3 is TGTGCCAGCAGTTTCCAGGGGGCACAGGGAAACACCATATATTTT.

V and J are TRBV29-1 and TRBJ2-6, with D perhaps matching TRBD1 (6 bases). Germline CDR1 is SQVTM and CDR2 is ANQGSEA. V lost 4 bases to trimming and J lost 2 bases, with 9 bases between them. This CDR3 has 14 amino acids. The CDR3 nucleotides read TGCAGCGTTGTAGGGGGTCCTGGGGCCAACGTCCTGACTTTC. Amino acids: CSVVGGPGANVLTF. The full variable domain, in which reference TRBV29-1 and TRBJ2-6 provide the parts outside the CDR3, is SAVISQKPSRDICQRGTSLTIQCQVDSQVTMMFWYRQQPGQSLTLIATANQGSEATYESGFVIDKFPISRPNLTFSTLTVSNMSPEDSSIYLCSVVGGPGANVLTFGAGSRLTVL.

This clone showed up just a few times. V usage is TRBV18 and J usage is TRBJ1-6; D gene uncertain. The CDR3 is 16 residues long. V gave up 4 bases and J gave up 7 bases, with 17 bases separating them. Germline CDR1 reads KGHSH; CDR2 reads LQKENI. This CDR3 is CASSRGAGISNSPLHF. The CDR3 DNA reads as TGTGCCAGCTCACGAGGAGCGGGAATTAGCAATTCACCCCTCCACTTT.

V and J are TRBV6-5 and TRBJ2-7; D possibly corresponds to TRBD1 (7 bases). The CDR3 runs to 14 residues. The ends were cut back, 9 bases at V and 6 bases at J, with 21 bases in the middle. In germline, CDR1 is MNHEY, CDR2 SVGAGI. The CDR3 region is CASGGTAIPLEQYF. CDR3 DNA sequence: TGTGCCAGTGGGGGGACAGCCATTCCCCTCGAGCAGTACTTC.

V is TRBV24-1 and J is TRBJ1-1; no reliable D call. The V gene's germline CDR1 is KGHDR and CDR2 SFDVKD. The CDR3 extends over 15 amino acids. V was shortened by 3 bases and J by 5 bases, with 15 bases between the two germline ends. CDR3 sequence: CATSDPRTAGTEAFF. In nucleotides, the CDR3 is TGTGCCACCAGTGATCCCAGGACGGCGGGTACTGAAGCTTTCTTT.

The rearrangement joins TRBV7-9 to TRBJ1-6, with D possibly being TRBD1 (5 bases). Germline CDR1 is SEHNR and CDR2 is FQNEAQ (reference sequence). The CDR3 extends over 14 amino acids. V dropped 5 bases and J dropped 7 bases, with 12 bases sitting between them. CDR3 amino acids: CASSPSGINSPLHF. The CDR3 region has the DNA TGTGCCAGCAGCCCCTCAGGGATCAATTCACCCCTCCACTTT.

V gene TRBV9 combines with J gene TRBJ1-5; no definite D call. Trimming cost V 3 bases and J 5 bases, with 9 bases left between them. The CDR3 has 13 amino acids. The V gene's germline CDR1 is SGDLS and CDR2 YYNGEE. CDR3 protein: CASSDGLYQPQHF. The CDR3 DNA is TGTGCCAGCAGCGATGGCTTATATCAGCCCCAGCATTTT.

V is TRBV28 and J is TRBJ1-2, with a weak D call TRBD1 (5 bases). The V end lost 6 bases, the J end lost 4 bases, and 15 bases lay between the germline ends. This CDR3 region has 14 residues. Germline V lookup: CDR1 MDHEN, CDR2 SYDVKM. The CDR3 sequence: CASSLTGDLYGYTF. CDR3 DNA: TGTGCCAGCAGCCTTACAGGAGACCTCTATGGCTACACCTTC.

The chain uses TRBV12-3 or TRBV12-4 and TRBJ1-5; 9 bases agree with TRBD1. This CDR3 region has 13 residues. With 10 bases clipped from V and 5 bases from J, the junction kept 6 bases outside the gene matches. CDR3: CATRQGEYQPQHF. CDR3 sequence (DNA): TGTGCCACACGACAGGGGGAATATCAGCCCCAGCATTTT.

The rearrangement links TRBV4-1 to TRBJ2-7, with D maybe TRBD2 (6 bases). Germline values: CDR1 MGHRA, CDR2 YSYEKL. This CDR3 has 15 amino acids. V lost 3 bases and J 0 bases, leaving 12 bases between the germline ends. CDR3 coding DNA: TGCGCCAGCAGCCACGGTACGGACTACTCCTACGAGCAGTACTTC. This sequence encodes CASSHGTDYSYEQYF.

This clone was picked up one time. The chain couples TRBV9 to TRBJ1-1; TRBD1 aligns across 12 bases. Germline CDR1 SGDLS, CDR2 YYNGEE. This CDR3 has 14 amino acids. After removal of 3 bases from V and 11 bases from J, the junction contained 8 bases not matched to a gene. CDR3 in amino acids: CASSEGGQGARAFF. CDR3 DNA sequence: TGTGCCAGCAGCGAGGGGGGACAGGGGGCTCGGGCTTTCTTT. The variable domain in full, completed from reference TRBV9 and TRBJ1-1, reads DSGVTQTPKHLITATGQRVTLRCSPRSGDLSVYWYQQSLDQGLQFLIQYYNGEERAKGNILERFSAQQFPDLHSELNLSSLELGDSALYFCASSEGGQGARAFFGQGTRLTVV.

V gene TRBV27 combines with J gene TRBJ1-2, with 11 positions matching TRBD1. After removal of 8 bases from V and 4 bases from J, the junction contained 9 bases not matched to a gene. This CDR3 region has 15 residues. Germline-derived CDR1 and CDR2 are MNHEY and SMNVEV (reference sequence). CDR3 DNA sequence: TGTGCCAGCCAAGGCGGGACAGGGGGAATCTATGGCTACACCTTC. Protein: CASQGGTGGIYGYTF.

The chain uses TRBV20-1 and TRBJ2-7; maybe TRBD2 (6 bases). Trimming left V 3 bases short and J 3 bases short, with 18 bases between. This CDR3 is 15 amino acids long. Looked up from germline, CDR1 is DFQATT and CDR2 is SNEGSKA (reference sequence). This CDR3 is CSASWALGGGYEQYF. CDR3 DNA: TGCAGTGCTAGTTGGGCTCTCGGGGGTGGCTACGAGCAGTACTTC.